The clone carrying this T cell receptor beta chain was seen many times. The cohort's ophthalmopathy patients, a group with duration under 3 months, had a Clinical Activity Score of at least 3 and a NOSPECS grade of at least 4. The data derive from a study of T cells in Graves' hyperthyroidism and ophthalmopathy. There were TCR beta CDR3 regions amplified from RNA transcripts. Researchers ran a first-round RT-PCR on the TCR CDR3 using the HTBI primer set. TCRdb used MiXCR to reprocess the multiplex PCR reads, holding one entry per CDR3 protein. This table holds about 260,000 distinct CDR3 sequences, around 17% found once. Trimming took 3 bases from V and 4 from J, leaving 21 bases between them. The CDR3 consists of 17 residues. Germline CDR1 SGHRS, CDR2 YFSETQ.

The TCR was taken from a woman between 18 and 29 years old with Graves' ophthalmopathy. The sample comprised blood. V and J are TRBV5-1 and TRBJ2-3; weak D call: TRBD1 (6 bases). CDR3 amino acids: CASSSDPAGAPPDTQYF. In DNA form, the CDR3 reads TGCGCCAGCAGCTCGGATCCAGCAGGGGCCCCTCCAGATACGCAGTATTTT.